This TCR beta chain was sequenced during a study of cytomegalovirus exposure and HLA in healthy donors. Study background: Out of about 190 million T cells, an earlier analysis found roughly 100 million unique TCR beta sequences in total. General study findings and limits: The study labeled 170 or so TCR beta chains cytomegalovirus-associated. Later, an analysis showed that TCR beta chains associated with HLA were more clonally expanded than others that were equally common.

Per the germline V gene, CDR1 is MNHEY and CDR2 is SVGAGI. The CDR3 totals 13 residues. To note about this clone: Its antigen is still unknown.

PCR amplification relied on 60 Vbeta primers (plus 13 Jbeta primers). In the original processing: An analysis performed later counted roughly 79 million unique TCR beta chains (around 9.9 million of them shared). Sequencing used immunoSEQ multiplex PCR; TCRdb keeps in-frame clones, though not all of them. The V and J calls and clone size come from that table; D and trimming were worked out from the DNA. The data show nearly 95,000 clones, less than 10% seen once. This clonotype was obtained from a man in his fifties in good health and CMV-seronegative. The chain carries TRBV6-5 and TRBJ2-5; a possible D gene is TRBD1 (5 bases). TRBJ2-7 matches the DNA end more closely, so the J call is doubtful. The sequenced sample consisted of PBMCs. The CDR3 region is CASSYTGSYEQYF. The DNA of the CDR3 is TGTGCCAGCAGTTACACAGGCTCCTACGAGCAGTACTTC.